This TCR beta chain was sequenced during a study of beta chain features in type 1 diabetes. Trimming left V 2 bases short and J 3 bases short, with 13 bases between. Germline CDR1 SQVTM, CDR2 ANQGSEA. CDR3 length: 14 amino acids. The isolated RNA, all of it, was reverse transcribed, so expressed TCRB transcripts were what got sequenced. Sequencing used immunoSEQ multiplex PCR; TCRdb keeps in-frame clones, though not all of them. Among almost 350,000 clones, around a fifth were seen once, and the ten largest hold about 0.045%. The source is a woman in her late teens or twenties in good health. The sample taken for sequencing was naive CD4+ T cells from blood. The rearrangement joins TRBV29-1 to TRBJ1-2; D is unresolved. The CDR3 DNA is TGCAGCGTTGAACATCGGGTCCCTTACTATGGCTACACCTTC. Its protein is CSVEHRVPYYGYTF.